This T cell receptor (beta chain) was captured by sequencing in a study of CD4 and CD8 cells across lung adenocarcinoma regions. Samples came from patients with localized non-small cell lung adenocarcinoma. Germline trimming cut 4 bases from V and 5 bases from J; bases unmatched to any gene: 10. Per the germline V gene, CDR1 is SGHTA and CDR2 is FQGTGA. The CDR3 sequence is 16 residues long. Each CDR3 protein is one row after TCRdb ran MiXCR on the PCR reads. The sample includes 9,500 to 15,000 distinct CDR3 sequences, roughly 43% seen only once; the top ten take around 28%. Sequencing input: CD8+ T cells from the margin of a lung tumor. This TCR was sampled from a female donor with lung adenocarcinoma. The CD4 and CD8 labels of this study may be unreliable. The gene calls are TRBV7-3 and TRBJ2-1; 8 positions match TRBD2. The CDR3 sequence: CASSSHRGGSNNEQFF. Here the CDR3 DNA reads TGTGCCAGCAGCTCCCACCGGGGGGGGTCAAACAATGAGCAGTTCTTC.